The rows below give T cell receptor beta chains drawn from one sample of a study of blood T cell repertoires in COVID-19. Profiled with immunoSEQ multiplex PCR; TCRdb holds only in-frame clones, not every one. This sample has about 220,000 clones, with around 85% found just once. Source material: PBMCs or T cells enriched from blood (not recorded which). These TCRs come from a woman aged 40 to 50 with acute COVID-19. CDR3s include the opening cysteine and the closing phenylalanine or tryptophan.

v_gene: TRBV29-1
CDR3aa: CSVVGIPGTDTQYF

v_gene: TRBV7-3
CDR3aa: CASSLRSVANTGELFF

v_gene: TRBV2
CDR3aa: CASSKGTSEKTQYF

v_gene: TRBV11-2
CDR3aa: CASSGGDAEAFF

v_gene: TRBV12-2
CDR3aa: CASRSRQGHEAFF

v_gene: TRBV5-5
CDR3aa: CASSRQGWGDTQYF

v_gene: TRBV15
CDR3aa: CATSRPDRQPYGYTF

v_gene: TRBV3-1/TRBV3-2
CDR3aa: CASKRAGNHYEQYF

v_gene: TRBV7-6
CDR3aa: CASSRSGSNTGELFF

v_gene: TRBV2
CDR3aa: CASSDWENQPQHF

v_gene: TRBV5-1
CDR3aa: CASSLKTPGLANYEQYF

v_gene: TRBV5-4
CDR3aa: CASSLDRGRNQPQHF

v_gene: TRBV15
CDR3aa: CATSSFRPTGRNEQFF

v_gene: TRBV7-2
CDR3aa: CATNMGGQETQYF

v_gene: TRBV15
CDR3aa: CATSREWDRGSHF

v_gene: TRBV29-1
CDR3aa: CSVGGRNQPQHF

v_gene: TRBV6-5
CDR3aa: CASRQAPNYGYTF

v_gene: TRBV6-2/TRBV6-3
CDR3aa: CASSPTGAMNTEAFF

v_gene: TRBV21-1
CDR3aa: CASSKYGDRHFLWDNQPQHF

v_gene: TRBV11-2
CDR3aa: CASSLGTGGAETQYF

v_gene: TRBV28
CDR3aa: CASSWTGGSNQPQHF

v_gene: TRBV7-8
CDR3aa: CASSIYRARETQYF

v_gene: TRBV7-9
CDR3aa: CASSLGQGVPPGELFF

v_gene: TRBV3-1/TRBV3-2
CDR3aa: CASSRQGLRSYGYTF

v_gene: TRBV11-3
CDR3aa: CASSTGGRGCGDGYTF

v_gene: TRBV6-2/TRBV6-3
CDR3aa: CASSYADRAELFF

v_gene: TRBV20-1
CDR3aa: CSFRRGETQYF

v_gene: TRBV7-2
CDR3aa: CASSPRQGANTEAFF

v_gene: TRBV15
CDR3aa: CATSRDKRGSYEQYF

v_gene: TRBV30
CDR3aa: CACLGAGEQFF

v_gene: TRBV10-1
CDR3aa: CASSRLAGNPPDTQYF

v_gene: TRBV7-3
CDR3aa: CASSLVAGTGELFF